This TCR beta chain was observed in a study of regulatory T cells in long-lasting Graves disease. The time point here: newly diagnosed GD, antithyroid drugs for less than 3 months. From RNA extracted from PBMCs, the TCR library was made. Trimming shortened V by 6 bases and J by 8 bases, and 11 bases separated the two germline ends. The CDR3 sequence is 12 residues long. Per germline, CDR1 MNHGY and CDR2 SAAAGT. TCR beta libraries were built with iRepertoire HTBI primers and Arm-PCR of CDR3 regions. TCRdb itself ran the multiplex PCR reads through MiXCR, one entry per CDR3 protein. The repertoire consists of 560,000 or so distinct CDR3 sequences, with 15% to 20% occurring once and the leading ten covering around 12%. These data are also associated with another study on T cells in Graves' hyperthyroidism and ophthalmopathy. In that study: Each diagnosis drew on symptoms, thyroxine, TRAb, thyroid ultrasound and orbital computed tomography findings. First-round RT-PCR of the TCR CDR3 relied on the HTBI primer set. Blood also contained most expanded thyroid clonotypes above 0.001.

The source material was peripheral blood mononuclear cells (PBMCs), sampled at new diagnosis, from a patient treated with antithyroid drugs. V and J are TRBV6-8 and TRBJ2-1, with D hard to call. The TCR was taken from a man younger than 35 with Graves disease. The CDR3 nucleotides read TGTGCCAGCAGATCACAAGTCTATGAGCAGTTCTTC. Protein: CASRSQVYEQFF.